The 20 T cell receptor beta chains below come from one sample, sequenced in a study of blood T cell repertoires in COVID-19. The data were produced by immunoSEQ multiplex PCR, yet TCRdb's version contains in-frame clones alone and is incomplete. Counted here are roughly 140,000 clones, 70% to 90% occurring once; the ten biggest clones make up more than 25%. The sequenced sample was peripheral blood. The source of these receptors is a human donor in a cohort sampled during active COVID-19.

The V gene is TRBV28, the J gene TRBJ1-5, with D maybe TRBD1 (6 bases). V lost 5 bases to trimming and J lost 2 bases, with 10 bases between them. Germline values: CDR1 MDHEN, CDR2 SYDVKM. This CDR3 has 14 amino acids. The CDR3 is CASSLPGGNQPQHF. Written as DNA, the CDR3 is TGTGCCAGCAGTCTACCAGGGGGCAATCAGCCCCAGCATTTT.

This sequence joins TRBV29-1 and TRBJ1-2, with 8 bases aligning to TRBD1. The CDR3 is 13 residues long. The V and J ends lost 8 bases and 4 bases, in that order; junction bases with no gene match: 9. Germline CDR1 and CDR2: SQVTM and ANQGSEA. In nucleotides, the CDR3 is TGCAGCTCCGCCAGGGGGCAAGGCTATGGCTACACCTTC. It codes for CSSARGQGYGYTF.

This chain connects TRBV29-1 to TRBJ2-2; 8 bases are a match to TRBD1. Looked up from germline, CDR1 is SQVTM and CDR2 is ANQGSEA. The CDR3 has 13 amino acids. With V trimmed by 4 bases and J by 4 bases, 2 bases remained unmatched. The CDR3 DNA reads TGCAGCGTTGGACAGGGGTCCACCGGGGAGCTGTTTTTT. Translated, it gives CSVGQGSTGELFF.

The chain is built from TRBV12-1 and TRBJ2-7; the D call TRBD2 from the table was never checked on the DNA. TRBV12-1 counts as a pseudogene. This CDR3 spans 14 amino acids. CDR3 region: CASTNLGVPTEQYF. Here the CDR3 DNA reads TGTGCCAGCACCAATCTCGGGGTCCCTACGGAGCAGTACTTC.

The chain combines TRBV9 with TRBJ2-5, with 10 bases identical to TRBD2. Germline V gives CDR1 SGDLS, CDR2 YYNGEE. V shed 1 base and J 5 bases; nucleotides not matched to a gene: 5. CDR3 length: 15 amino acids. The CDR3 DNA reads TGTGCCAGCAGCGTAAGCGGGGGGGCAGGGGAGACCCAGTACTTC. Its protein product is CASSVSGGAGETQYF.

This chain joins TRBV7-9 and TRBJ1-2; TRBD1 agrees at 11 bases. Trimming at V came to 8 bases and at J to 8 bases, leaving 10 bases not matched to a gene. CDR3 length: 14 amino acids. Per the germline V gene, CDR1 is SEHNR and CDR2 is FQNEAQ (reference sequence). The CDR3 here is CASVGIGTGGGYTF. In nucleotides, the CDR3 is TGTGCCAGCGTTGGAATTGGGACAGGGGGAGGCTACACCTTC.

This chain uses TRBV20-1 with TRBJ1-4, with 9 positions matching TRBD1. Germline trimming cut 3 bases from V and 6 bases from J; bases unmatched to any gene: 2. Germline V gene sequence: CDR1 DFQATT, CDR2 SNEGSKA (reference sequence). The CDR3 length is 13 residues. The CDR3: CSASGTGYEKLFF. CDR3 sequence (DNA): TGCAGTGCTAGTGGGACAGGGTATGAAAAACTGTTTTTT.

At least ten counts were recorded for this clone. The rearrangement links TRBV4-2 to TRBJ2-5, with 8 bases matching TRBD1. CDR3 length: 16 amino acids. V lost 0 bases, J lost 2 bases, and 5 bases stayed unmatched. Germline V lookup: CDR1 LGHNA, CDR2 YNFKEQ. CDR3 DNA sequence: TGTGCCAGCAGCCAAGATGGGACAGGCTTTCAAGAGACCCAGTACTTC. Protein: CASSQDGTGFQETQYF.

V is TRBV4-1 and J is TRBJ2-5, with 8 bases fitting TRBD1. Germline V lookup: CDR1 MGHRA, CDR2 YSYEKL. V lost 4 bases and J lost 5; bases outside the gene matches: 12. CDR3 size: 16 residues. In nucleotides, the CDR3 is TGCGCCAGCAGCCCCGCCCCGACAGGGGATGGGGAGACCCAGTACTTC. Residues: CASSPAPTGDGETQYF.

The chain carries TRBV12-1 and TRBJ2-7; the listed D gene, TRBD2, was not tested against the DNA. TRBV12-1 is marked as a pseudogene. CDR3 length: 18 residues. The CDR3 loop is CASSPGQGEAGGPDEQYF. Written as DNA, the CDR3 is TGTGCCAGCAGCCCTGGACAGGGGGAGGCGGGGGGGCCAGACGAGCAGTACTTC.

The rearrangement links TRBV7-8 to TRBJ1-5; 8 bases line up with TRBD1. Per germline, CDR1 SGHVS and CDR2 FQNEAQ. V lost 5 bases and J lost 4; bases outside the gene matches: 4. The CDR3 spans 14 residues. The CDR3 DNA reads TGTGCCAGCAGCCGGGACAGGAGTAATCAGCCCCAGCATTTT. This encodes CASSRDRSNQPQHF.

V gene TRBV7-2 combines with J gene TRBJ2-4, with 7 bases that match TRBD1. The CDR3 extends over 16 amino acids. V shed 5 bases and J 3 bases; nucleotides not matched to a gene: 10. The V gene's germline CDR1 is SGHTA and CDR2 FQGNSA. The CDR3 DNA reads as TGTGCCAGCAGCCAACAGGGGACAATGGTCAAAAACATTCAGTACTTC. This codes for CASSQQGTMVKNIQYF.

The chain has TRBV5-6 and TRBJ2-2; D is ambiguous. The CDR3 covers 13 residues. Looked up from germline, CDR1 is SGHDT and CDR2 is YYEEEE. V gave up 1 base and J gave up 6 bases, with 7 bases separating them. The chain's CDR3 is CASSLLPAGELFF. The CDR3 DNA follows: TGTGCCAGCAGCTTGTTGCCGGCCGGGGAGCTGTTTTTT.

The rearrangement links TRBV18 to TRBJ2-1, with a weak D call TRBD1 (5 bases). Germline CDR1 KGHSH, CDR2 LQKENI. V dropped 3 bases and J dropped 0 bases, with 15 bases sitting between them. CDR3 size: 17 residues. CDR3 nucleotide sequence: TGTGCCAGCTCACCGTACAGGCATACCCGCTCCTACAATGAGCAGTTCTTC. Amino acid sequence: CASSPYRHTRSYNEQFF.

This chain links TRBV7-2 with TRBJ1-3, with unresolved D. CDR1 is SGHTA and CDR2 is FQGNSA in the germline V gene. This CDR3 contains 15 residues. V was cut by 4 bases and J by 0 bases, with 10 bases left in between. CDR3 sequence (DNA): TGTGCCAGCAGCTCCAGTGGCACCTCTGGAAACACCATATATTTT. Translating it yields CASSSSGTSGNTIYF. The full variable domain, in which reference TRBV7-2 and TRBJ1-3 provide the parts outside the CDR3, is GAGVSQSPSNKVTEKGKDVELRCDPISGHTALYWYRQSLGQGLEFLIYFQGNSAPDKSGLPSDRFSAERTGGSVSTLTIQRTQQEDSAVYLCASSSSGTSGNTIYFGEGSWLTVV.

This rearrangement joins TRBV29-1 to TRBJ1-2; D may be TRBD1 (5 bases). There are 13 residues in the CDR3. The V end was cut by 7 bases, the J end by 7 bases, with 19 bases between. Germline-derived CDR1 and CDR2 are SQVTM and ANQGSEA. The CDR3 is CSAEDVGGIGYTF. CDR3 nucleotides: TGCAGCGCCGAAGATGTCGGGGGGATTGGCTACACCTTC.

This chain uses TRBV5-4 with TRBJ1-1; TRBD1 aligns across 8 bases. The ends lost 4 bases at V and 1 base at J; junction bases unmatched: 6. This CDR3 has 15 residues. The germline V gene encodes CDR1 SGHNT and CDR2 YYREEE (reference sequence). CDR3 protein: CASSTRQGRNTEAFF. The CDR3 bases are TGTGCCAGCAGCACCAGACAGGGGAGGAACACTGAAGCTTTCTTT.

DNA for the CDR3: TGTGCCTGGAGAACTCGGTGGAACACTGAAGCTTTCTTT. It specifies CAWRTRWNTEAFF. This rearrangement joins TRBV30 to TRBJ1-1; D not resolved. The CDR3 sequence is 13 residues long. Germline lookup yields CDR1 GTSNPN and CDR2 SVGIG (reference sequence). The V end was cut by 3 bases, the J end by 1 base, with 9 bases between.

CDR3 sequence: CASSSGGRPGNTQYF. In DNA, the CDR3 is TGTGCCAGCAGCTCGGGGGGGCGCCCGGGGAATACGCAGTATTTT. V and J are TRBV5-4 and TRBJ2-3, with TRBD2 matching 8 bases. CDR3 length: 15 residues. The V gene's germline CDR1 is SGHNT and CDR2 YYREEE (reference sequence). The ends lost 3 bases at V and 7 bases at J; junction bases unmatched: 10. Supplemented by reference TRBV5-4 and TRBJ2-3, the full variable domain reads ETGVTQSPTHLIKTRGQQVTLRCSSQSGHNTVSWYQQALGQGPQFIFQYYREEENGRGNFPPRFSGLQFPNYSSELNVNALELDDSALYLCASSSGGRPGNTQYFGPGTRLTVL.

V gene TRBV20-1 combines with J gene TRBJ2-2; tentatively, D is TRBD1 (6 bases). V lost 3 bases and J lost 4, with 15 bases in between. The CDR3 extends over 15 amino acids. Germline values: CDR1 DFQATT, CDR2 SNEGSKA (reference sequence). The CDR3 sequence is CSASVTGRGTGELFF. In DNA form, the CDR3 reads TGCAGTGCTAGTGTTACAGGGCGCGGCACCGGGGAGCTGTTTTTT.